The count of the clone carrying this TCR beta chain is one. The table came from immunoSEQ multiplex PCR; TCRdb's copy has only in-frame clones and leaves some out. The sample gives about 130,000 clones, approximately 89% of which show up once; approximately 9% is in the top ten. This specimen comes from a study of control samples from healthy donors and cancer patients. Looked up from germline, CDR1 is SGHRS and CDR2 is YFSETQ. The CDR3 spans 14 residues. The germline V and J ends were trimmed by 5 bases and 0 bases, with 11 bases remaining between them. This sequence joins TRBV5-1 and TRBJ1-2, with D maybe TRBD1 (6 bases). The sequence came from a man between 18 and 29 years old in good health. The source material was blood. In DNA form, the CDR3 reads TGCGCCAGCAGTAAGGACAGAGCTAACTATGGCTACACCTTC. It codes for CASSKDRANYGYTF.